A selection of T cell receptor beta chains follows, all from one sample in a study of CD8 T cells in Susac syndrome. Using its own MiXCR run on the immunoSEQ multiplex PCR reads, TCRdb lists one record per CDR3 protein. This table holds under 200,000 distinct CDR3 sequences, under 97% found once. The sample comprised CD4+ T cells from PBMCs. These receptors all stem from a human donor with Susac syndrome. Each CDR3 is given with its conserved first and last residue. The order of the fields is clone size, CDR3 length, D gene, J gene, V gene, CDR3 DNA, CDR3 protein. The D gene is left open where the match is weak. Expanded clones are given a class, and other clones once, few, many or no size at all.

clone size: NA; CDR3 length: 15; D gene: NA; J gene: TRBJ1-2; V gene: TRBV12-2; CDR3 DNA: TGTGCAAGTCGCTTAAATAGGCACCCGTACTATGGCTACACCTTC; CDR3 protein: CASRLNRHPYYGYTF
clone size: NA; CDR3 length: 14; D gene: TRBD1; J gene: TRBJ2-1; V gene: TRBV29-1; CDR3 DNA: TGCAGCGTGGCTTCCTCACACAGGGGCAATGAGCAGTTCTTC; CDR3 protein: CSVASSHRGNEQFF
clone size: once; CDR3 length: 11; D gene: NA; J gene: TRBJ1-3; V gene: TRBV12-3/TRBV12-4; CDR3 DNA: TGTGCCAGCACCCGGGGTGGAACCATATATTTT; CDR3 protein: CASTRGGTIYF
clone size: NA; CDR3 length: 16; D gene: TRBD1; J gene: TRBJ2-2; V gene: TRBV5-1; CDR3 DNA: TGCGCCAGCAGCTTTGGACAGGGAGGGAACACCGGGGAGCTGTTTTTT; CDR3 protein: CASSFGQGGNTGELFF
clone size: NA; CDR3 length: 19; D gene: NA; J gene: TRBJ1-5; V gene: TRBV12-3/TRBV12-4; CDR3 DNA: TGTGCCAGCAGTTTATCGCCCGGCAGGGTTTTGTATAGCAATCAGCCCCAGCATTTT; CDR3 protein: CASSLSPGRVLYSNQPQHF
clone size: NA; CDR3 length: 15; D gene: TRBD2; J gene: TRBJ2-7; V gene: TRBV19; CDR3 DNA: TGTGCCAGTAGTACAGTAGCGGGGGGCGCTTACGAGCAGTACTTC; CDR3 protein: CASSTVAGGAYEQYF
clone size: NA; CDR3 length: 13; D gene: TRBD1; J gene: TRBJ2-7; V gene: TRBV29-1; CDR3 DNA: TGCAGCGTTGTTCGGGACAGCCCTTACGAACAGTACTTC; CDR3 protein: CSVVRDSPYEQYF
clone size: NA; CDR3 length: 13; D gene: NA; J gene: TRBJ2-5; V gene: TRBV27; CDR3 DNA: TGTGCCAGCATGTTTTACGGGGAAGAGACCCAGTACTTC; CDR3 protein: CASMFYGEETQYF
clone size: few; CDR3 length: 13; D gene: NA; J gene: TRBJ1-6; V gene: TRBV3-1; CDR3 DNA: TGTGCCAGCAGCCCTGATCGGGGTTCACCCCTCCACTTT; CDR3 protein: CASSPDRGSPLHF
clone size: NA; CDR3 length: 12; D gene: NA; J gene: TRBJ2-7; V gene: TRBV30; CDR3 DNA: TGTGCCTGGACAACAGGGTCCTACGAGCAGTACTTC; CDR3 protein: CAWTTGSYEQYF
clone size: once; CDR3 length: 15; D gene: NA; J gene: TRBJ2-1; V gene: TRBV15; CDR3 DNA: TGTGCCACCAGCAGAGATCCGGGTCTAGTCAGTGAGCAGTTCTTC; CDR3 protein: CATSRDPGLVSEQFF
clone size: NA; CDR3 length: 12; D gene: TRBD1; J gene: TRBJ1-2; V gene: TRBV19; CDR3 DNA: TGTGCCAGTGCCGACAGGGTCAGCGGCTACACCTTC; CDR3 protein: CASADRVSGYTF
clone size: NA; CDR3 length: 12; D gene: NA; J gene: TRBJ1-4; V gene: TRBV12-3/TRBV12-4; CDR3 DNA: TGTGCCAGCACCGGAGCGGCTGAAAAACTGTTTTTT; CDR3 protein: CASTGAAEKLFF
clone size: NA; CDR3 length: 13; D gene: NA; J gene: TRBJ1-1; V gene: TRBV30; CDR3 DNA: TGTGCCTGGAGTCCGGGACAAATAACTGAAGCTTTCTTT; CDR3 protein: CAWSPGQITEAFF
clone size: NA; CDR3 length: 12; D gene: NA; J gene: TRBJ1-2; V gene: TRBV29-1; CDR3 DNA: TGCAGCGCCCGCTCCGACCTCTATGGCTACACCTTC; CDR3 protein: CSARSDLYGYTF
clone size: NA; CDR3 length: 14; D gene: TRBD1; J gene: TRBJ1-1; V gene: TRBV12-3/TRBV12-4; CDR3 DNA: TGTGCCAGCATCAACAGGGGGCAGAACACTGAAGCTTTCTTT; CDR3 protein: CASINRGQNTEAFF
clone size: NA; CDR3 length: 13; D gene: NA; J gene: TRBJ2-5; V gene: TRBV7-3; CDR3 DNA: TGTGCCAGCAGCTTACATCACAAAGAGACCCAGTACTTC; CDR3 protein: CASSLHHKETQYF
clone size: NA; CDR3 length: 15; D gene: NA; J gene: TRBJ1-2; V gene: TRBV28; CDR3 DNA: TGTGCCAGCAGTTTTCCTCTCGGGTCGGGTTATGGCTACACCTTC; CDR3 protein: CASSFPLGSGYGYTF